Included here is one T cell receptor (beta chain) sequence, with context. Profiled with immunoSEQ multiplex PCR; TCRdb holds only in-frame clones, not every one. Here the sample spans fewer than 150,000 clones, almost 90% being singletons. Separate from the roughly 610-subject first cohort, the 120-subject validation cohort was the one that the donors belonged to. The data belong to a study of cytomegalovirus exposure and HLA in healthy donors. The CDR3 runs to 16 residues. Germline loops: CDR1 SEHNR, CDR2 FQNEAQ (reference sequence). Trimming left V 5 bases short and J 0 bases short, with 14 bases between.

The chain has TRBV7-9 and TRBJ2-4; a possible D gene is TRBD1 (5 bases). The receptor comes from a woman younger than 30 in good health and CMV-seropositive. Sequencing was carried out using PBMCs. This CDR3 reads CASSPPPGIAKNIQYF. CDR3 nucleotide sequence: TGTGCCAGCAGCCCGCCCCCAGGGATAGCCAAAAACATTCAGTACTTC. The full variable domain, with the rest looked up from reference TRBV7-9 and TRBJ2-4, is DTGVSQNPRHKITKRGQNVTFRCDPISEHNRLYWYRQTLGQGPEFLTYFQNEAQLEKSRLLSDRFSAERPKGSFSTLEIQRTEQGDSAMYLCASSPPPGIAKNIQYFGAGTRLSVL.